Sequencing of this T cell receptor (beta chain) was carried out in a study of T-cell reconstitution after alpha-beta-depleted transplantation in children. Many counts were recorded for this clonotype. Its antigen is unknown. Study-wide results and caveats: Some patients' high day-60 TCRbeta diversity was traced to surviving recipient T cells and thymic progenitors.

Unique molecular identifiers were built into the TCRbeta library. TCRdb redid the calling of the PCR reads with MiXCR, one entry per CDR3 protein. This table has 200,000 to 250,000 distinct CDR3 sequences, roughly 8.2% appearing once. The starting material was PBMCs, mostly from graft donor cells, obtained 180 days after TCRalphabeta/CD19-depleted stem cell transplant. This TCR derives from a male patient aged 5 to 17 who had a stem cell transplant for acute lymphoblastic leukemia, so the T cells may come from the graft donor.

Here the CDR3 reads CASSRGQTRSSADTQYF. The CDR3 DNA is TGCGCCAGCAGTCGGGGTCAGACTAGAAGTAGCGCAGATACGCAGTATTTT. The J gene is TRBJ2-3, the V gene TRBV5-1, with D perhaps TRBD2 (6 bases). CDR3 length: 17 residues. CDR1 is SGHRS and CDR2 is YFSETQ in the germline V gene. V was cut by 5 bases and J by 4 bases, with 23 bases left in between.